This TCR beta chain was sequenced in a study of Ad26.COV2.S vaccination and SARS-CoV-2 variants. Repertoires were generated with immunoSEQ multiplex PCR, while TCRdb's copy carries only in-frame clones and drops some. The table shows about 350,000 clones, with approximately 86% occurring only once. Germline values: CDR1 LNHDA, CDR2 SQIVND (reference sequence). This CDR3 comprises 16 residues. After removal of 2 bases from V and 6 bases from J, the junction contained 3 bases not matched to a gene. The treatment was: about 20 received Ad26.COV2.S at low or high dose, single or two shots; roughly five received placebo; per-sample allocation not given. Repertoires come from day 63 after the first vaccine or placebo injection.

The rearrangement joins TRBV19 to TRBJ2-2; TRBD2 matches at 13 bases. The sequencing here drew on peripheral blood, taken in a trial of Ad26.COV2.S vaccine versus placebo. This receptor was identified in a person between 18 and 65 years old who received the Ad26.COV2.S COVID-19 vaccine or a placebo. DNA for the CDR3: TGTGCCAGTAGTATAACTAGCGGGAGGGCCCCCGGGGAGCTGTTTTTT. This encodes CASSITSGRAPGELFF. Drawing the rest from reference TRBV19 and TRBJ2-2, the complete variable domain is DGGITQSPKYLFRKEGQNVTLSCEQNLNHDAMYWYRQDPGQGLRLIYYSQIVNDFQKGDIAEGYSVSREKKESFPLTVTSAQKNPTAFYLCASSITSGRAPGELFFGEGSRLTVL.